A single sample gave rise to the 11 T cell receptor beta chains below, sequenced in a study of shared clonotypes between healthy human individuals (dated by TCRdb to 2018 to 2020). To prepare the library, the immunoSEQ multiplex PCR assay was applied. The immuneACCESS repertoire file appears here via TCRdb, limited to in-frame rearrangements. These files lack a portion of the clones; in checked studies, under half of the deficit traces to unresolved V genes, and the cause of the others is not known. The sample has about 2.4 million clones on record, roughly 93% of them singletons. The ten largest clones take up 0.35% to 0.45% of the sample. The sequenced sample was naive CD4+ T cells from PBMCs. The sample's cell subset or site label is to be understood as: CD45RA+ positively selected. The receptors shown here come from a man aged 18 to 29 in good health. Some clones in this sample may be carry-over from other donors' samples.

CDR3 nucleotide sequence: TGTGCCAGCAGCGACCTACCCACCCCCTACGAGCAGTACTTC. Encoded protein: CASSDLPTPYEQYF. The rearrangement uses TRBV2 and TRBJ2-7; D gene uncertain. V was shortened by 6 bases and J by 2 bases, with 14 bases between the two germline ends. Germline-derived CDR1 and CDR2 are SNHLY and FYNNEI. The CDR3 contains 14 residues.

The V and J genes are TRBV11-2 and TRBJ1-2, with D unclear. The CDR3 is 14 residues long. V was clipped by 1 base and J by 1 base, with 7 bases between them. The germline V gene encodes CDR1 SGHAT and CDR2 FQNNGV. This CDR3 reads CASSLAWGNYGYTF. The CDR3 region has the DNA TGTGCCAGCAGCTTAGCGTGGGGTAACTATGGCTACACCTTC.

The chain uses TRBV19 and TRBJ1-5; 9 bases are a match to TRBD1. J gave up 5 bases and V 6 bases, and 8 bases lay outside the gene matches. CDR3 length: 15 residues. The germline V gene encodes CDR1 LNHDA and CDR2 SQIVND (reference sequence). The DNA for the CDR3 is TGTGCCAGTAGAACCGGACAGGGGTCCCATCAGCCCCAGCATTTT. Its protein product is CASRTGQGSHQPQHF.

The chain is built from TRBV28 and TRBJ2-1, with TRBD1 as a possible D gene (5 bases). The CDR3 loop spans 13 amino acids. The V end was cut by 6 bases, the J end by 8 bases, with 14 bases between. The germline gives CDR1 MDHEN, CDR2 SYDVKM. CDR3 sequence (DNA): TGTGCCAGCAGCCTAAGGGGTTTCGATGAGCAGTTCTTC. Translated: CASSLRGFDEQFF.

The chain joins TRBV2 to TRBJ2-1; unclear D gene. CDR3 length: 12 amino acids. Trimming stripped 7 bases from V and 3 bases from J, with 7 bases between. Germline assignment: CDR1 SNHLY and CDR2 FYNNEI. Here the CDR3 reads CASNGVYNEQFF. CDR3 sequence (DNA): TGTGCCAGCAATGGCGTCTACAATGAGCAGTTCTTC.

The gene calls are TRBV2 and TRBJ2-5; D is possibly TRBD2 (6 bases). The V gene lost 0 bases and the J gene lost 5 bases, with 16 bases spanning the gap. CDR3 size: 16 residues. Per germline, CDR1 SNHLY and CDR2 FYNNEI. CDR3 coding DNA: TGTGCCAGCAGTGAAGCTTGGCTAGCAGGAGGGGAGACCCAGTACTTC. This encodes CASSEAWLAGGETQYF. The full variable domain, completed using reference TRBV2 and TRBJ2-5, is EPEVTQTPSHQVTQMGQEVILRCVPISNHLYFYWYRQILGQKVEFLVSFYNNEISEKSEIFDDQFSVERPDGSNFTLKIRSTKLEDSAMYFCASSEAWLAGGETQYFGPGTRLLVL.

This chain connects TRBV7-2 to TRBJ2-3; D uncertain. V lost 3 bases and J lost 4, with 8 bases in between. The CDR3 is made up of 13 amino acids. Looked up from germline, CDR1 is SGHTA and CDR2 is FQGNSA. The CDR3 region is CASSFQMADTQYF. DNA for the CDR3: TGTGCCAGCAGCTTTCAGATGGCAGATACGCAGTATTTT.

This clone has just a few counts. This chain joins TRBV6-5 and TRBJ1-3, with a possible D match to TRBD1 (5 bases). V gave up 6 bases and J gave up 3 bases, with 12 bases separating them. Germline CDR1 is MNHEY and CDR2 is SVGAGI. This CDR3 contains 14 residues. DNA of the CDR3: TGTGCCAGCAGAAAAGGGGTTATTGGAAACACCATATATTTT. It translates to CASRKGVIGNTIYF.

The rearrangement links TRBV30 to TRBJ2-7, with D perhaps matching TRBD1 (5 bases). Germline CDR1 GTSNPN, CDR2 SVGIG (reference sequence). Trimming removed 0 bases from V and 4 bases from J, with 10 bases in between. The CDR3 consists of 13 residues. This CDR3 reads CAWSVERGYEQYF. The CDR3 nucleotides are TGTGCCTGGAGTGTAGAAAGGGGTTACGAGCAGTACTTC.

This clone has just one count. V is TRBV5-4 and J is TRBJ2-3, with TRBD2 matching over 7 bases. Trimming took 4 bases from V and 0 from J; bases not matched to a gene: 5. The CDR3 spans 15 residues. CDR1 and CDR2 from the germline V gene are SGHNT and YYREEE (reference sequence). The DNA of the CDR3 is TGTGCCAGCAGCCCGGGGGGTTCTAGCACAGATACGCAGTATTTT. Its protein is CASSPGGSSTDTQYF.

In regard to this clone: An end of the junction differs from the germline gene, which may be a read error. The V call is TRBV7-9, the J call TRBJ2-5; a weak D match, TRBD2 (5 bases). CDR1 SEHNR and CDR2 FQNEAQ come from the germline V gene (reference sequence). The CDR3 is made up of 14 amino acids. CDR3 sequence (DNA): TGTGCCAGCAGCCTAGCCACGGTCAGCCAGACCCAGTACTTC. This sequence encodes CASSLATVSQTQYF.